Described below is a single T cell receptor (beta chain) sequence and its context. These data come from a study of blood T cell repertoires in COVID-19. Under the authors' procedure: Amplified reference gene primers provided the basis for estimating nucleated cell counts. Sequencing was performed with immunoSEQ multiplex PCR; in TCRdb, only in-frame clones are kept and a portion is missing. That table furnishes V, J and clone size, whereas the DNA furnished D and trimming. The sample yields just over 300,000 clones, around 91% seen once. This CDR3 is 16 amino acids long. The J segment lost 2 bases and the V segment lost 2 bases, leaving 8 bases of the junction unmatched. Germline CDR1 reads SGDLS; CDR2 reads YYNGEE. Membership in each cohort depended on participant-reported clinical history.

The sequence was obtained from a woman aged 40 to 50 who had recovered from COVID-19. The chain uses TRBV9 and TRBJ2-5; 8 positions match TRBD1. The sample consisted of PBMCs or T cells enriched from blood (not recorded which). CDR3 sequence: CASSVGMTGVQETQYF. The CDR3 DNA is TGTGCCAGCAGCGTGGGAATGACAGGGGTTCAAGAGACCCAGTACTTC.